This record concerns one TCR beta chain sequence. Antigen unknown. This CDR3 spans 16 amino acids. Trimming removed 1 base from V and 7 bases from J; junction bases left unmatched: 8. The germline CDR1 and CDR2 sequences are LNHNV and YYDKDF (reference sequence). The entry originates in a study of T-cell memory formation after mild COVID-19. Whole-study context: Clusters of TCRs were largely donor specific. Whole-study findings and limits: CD4+ bias marked clones expanding day 15 to 37, unlike balanced contracting clones. Contracting CD4+ clones lay largely in CM and EM, with CD8+ ones residing in EMRA. Pre-infection memory held some responding clones, suggesting pre-existing cross-reactive T cells responded.

TCRdb used MiXCR to reprocess the 5' RACE reads, holding one entry per CDR3 protein. The sample comprises 350,000 to 450,000 distinct CDR3 sequences, 20% to 25% of which are singletons, and around 8.7% rests with the top ten. This sequence originates from an adult woman who had mild COVID-19 (a few samples of this study predate the infection). Cell type and time point are not known. The sequenced sample consisted of PBMCs or a T cell subset sorted from them (not recorded which). This chain joins TRBV15 and TRBJ2-3; 10 bases are a match to TRBD1. In DNA, the CDR3 is TGTGCCACCAGCAGAGGGGACAGGGGACTTGGGCATACGCAGTATTTT. It encodes CATSRGDRGLGHTQYF.